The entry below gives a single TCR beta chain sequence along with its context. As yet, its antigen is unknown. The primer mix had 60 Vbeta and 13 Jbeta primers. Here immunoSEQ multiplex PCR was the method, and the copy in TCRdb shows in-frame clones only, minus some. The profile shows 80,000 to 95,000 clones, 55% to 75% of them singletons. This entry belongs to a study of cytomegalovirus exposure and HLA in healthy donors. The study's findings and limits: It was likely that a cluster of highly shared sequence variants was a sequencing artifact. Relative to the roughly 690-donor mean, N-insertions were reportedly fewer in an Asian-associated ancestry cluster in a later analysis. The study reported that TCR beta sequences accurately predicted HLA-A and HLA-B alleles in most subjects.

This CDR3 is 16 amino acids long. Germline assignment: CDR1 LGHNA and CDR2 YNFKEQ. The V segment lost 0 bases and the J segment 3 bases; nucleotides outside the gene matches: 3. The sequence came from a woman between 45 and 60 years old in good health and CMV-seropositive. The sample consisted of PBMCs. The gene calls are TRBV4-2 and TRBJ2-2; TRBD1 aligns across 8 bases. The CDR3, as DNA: TGTGCCAGCAGCCAAGATTTGACAGGGGACACCGGGGAGCTGTTTTTT. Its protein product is CASSQDLTGDTGELFF.